Listed below are T cell receptor beta chains from one sample, sequenced in a study of CD8+CD57+ T cells in acquired aplastic anemia. Via MiXCR, TCRdb re-called the reads, giving one row per CDR3 protein. This table has around 430,000 distinct CDR3 sequences, roughly a third appearing once. The sequenced material came from sorted CD4+, CD8+, or CD8+CD57+ T cells (not recorded which) from PBMCs. The receptors come from a human donor with aplastic anemia. Each CDR3 is given with its conserved first and last residue. The D gene is left open where the match is weak. Only part of the rows carry a size: once, few, many, or a class if the clone is expanded.

V: TRBV24-1
size: .
J: TRBJ1-2
D: TRBD1
DNA: TGTGCCACCAGTGACCCCGGGACAGACCTCCATGGCTACACCTTC
CDR3: CATSDPGTDLHGYTF

V: TRBV5-6
size: .
J: TRBJ2-3
D: TRBD2
DNA: TGTGCCAGCAGCTCGACTAGCATAGCGCAGTATTTT
CDR3: CASSSTSIAQYF

V: TRBV5-1
size: few
J: TRBJ1-1
D: TRBD1
DNA: TGCGCCAGCAGCTTGCTAGGGGGCGCCGACACTGAAGCTTTCTTT
CDR3: CASSLLGGADTEAFF

V: TRBV11-2
size: .
J: TRBJ2-1
D: .
DNA: TGTGCCAGCAGCTTAGAGCTAGCCTTCTACAATGAGCAGTTCTTC
CDR3: CASSLELAFYNEQFF

V: TRBV2
size: many
J: TRBJ2-3
D: .
DNA: TGTGCCAGCAGTGATACAGGGCGGGAAGGAGATACGCAGTATTTT
CDR3: CASSDTGREGDTQYF

V: TRBV5-8
size: few
J: TRBJ1-2
D: TRBD1
DNA: TGTGCCAGCGGGAGCGGGACAGTGACTAACTATGGCTACACCTTC
CDR3: CASGSGTVTNYGYTF

V: TRBV18
size: few
J: TRBJ2-7
D: TRBD1
DNA: TGTGCCAGCTCACCACCGTTTCAACTGGGACAGGGGGTCTACGAGCAGTACTTC
CDR3: CASSPPFQLGQGVYEQYF

V: TRBV15
size: .
J: TRBJ1-1
D: TRBD1
DNA: TGTGCCACCAGCGGAGACAGGGGGAACACTGAAGCTTTCTTT
CDR3: CATSGDRGNTEAFF

V: TRBV20-1
size: few
J: TRBJ1-3
D: .
DNA: TGCAGTGCTAGAGTTTCGGGCTACTCTGGAAACACCATATATTTT
CDR3: CSARVSGYSGNTIYF

V: TRBV5-6
size: .
J: TRBJ2-1
D: TRBD2
DNA: TGTGCCAGCATCGGGACTAGCGGTGGGAATGAGCAGTTCTTC
CDR3: CASIGTSGGNEQFF

V: TRBV7-8
size: .
J: TRBJ2-1
D: .
DNA: TGTGCCAGCAGCTTATCCAACCATAGATACAATGAGCAGTTCTTC
CDR3: CASSLSNHRYNEQFF

V: TRBV7-2
size: many
J: TRBJ1-5
D: .
DNA: TGTGCCAGCAGCTTAGGGGAGTACAATCAGCCCCAGCATTTT
CDR3: CASSLGEYNQPQHF

V: TRBV29-1
size: many
J: TRBJ1-4
D: .
DNA: TGCAGCGTTAAGGGGCTGACTAATGAAAAACTGTTTTTT
CDR3: CSVKGLTNEKLFF

V: TRBV5-6
size: .
J: TRBJ1-5
D: .
DNA: TGTGCCAGCAGCAGCCGGCCTAGCAATCAGCCCCAGCATTTT
CDR3: CASSSRPSNQPQHF

V: TRBV19
size: .
J: TRBJ2-7
D: .
DNA: TGTGCCAGTAGTACAGGGCCCCTGAGCTACGAGCAGTACTTC
CDR3: CASSTGPLSYEQYF

V: TRBV19
size: many
J: TRBJ2-7
D: .
DNA: TGTGCCAGTAGCGACCGGACCTACGAGCAGTACTTC
CDR3: CASSDRTYEQYF

V: TRBV25-1
size: .
J: TRBJ1-2
D: .
DNA: TGTGCCAGCAGTGCTAAAATGGGGGAAGCTAACTATGGCTACACCTTC
CDR3: CASSAKMGEANYGYTF

V: TRBV6-5
size: .
J: TRBJ1-1
D: .
DNA: TGTGCCAGCAGTCGACAGGCCTTCACTGAAGCTTTCTTT
CDR3: CASSRQAFTEAFF

V: TRBV24-1
size: .
J: TRBJ1-3
D: .
DNA: TGTGCCAGCAGCTCCGGGCAGACCTCTGGAAACACCATATATTTT
CDR3: CASSSGQTSGNTIYF

V: TRBV30
size: few
J: TRBJ1-1
D: .
DNA: TGTGCCTGGAGTGTACCAGCGACAGCGGACACTGAAGCTTTCTTT
CDR3: CAWSVPATADTEAFF

V: TRBV5-1
size: .
J: TRBJ2-7
D: .
DNA: TGCGCCAGCAGTATGCCAGGGGAAGTTTACGAGCAGTACTTC
CDR3: CASSMPGEVYEQYF

V: TRBV5-1
size: .
J: TRBJ1-1
D: .
DNA: TGCGCCAGCAGCTTGGACCCAGACAGGACCACTGAAGCTTTCTTT
CDR3: CASSLDPDRTTEAFF

V: TRBV11-2
size: .
J: TRBJ2-5
D: .
DNA: TGTGCCAGCAGCTTAGGTTTAGTAGGCGGGCGCTGGGGAGAGACCCAGTACTTC
CDR3: CASSLGLVGGRWGETQYF

V: TRBV7-9
size: many
J: TRBJ2-5
D: .
DNA: TGTGCCAGCAGCCGGGACCTGTGGGAGACCCAGTACTTC
CDR3: CASSRDLWETQYF

V: TRBV29-1
size: .
J: TRBJ2-7
D: .
DNA: TGCAGCGTAAAACTGACGTCGACCACCTACGAGCAGTACTTC
CDR3: CSVKLTSTTYEQYF

V: TRBV6-1
size: few
J: TRBJ2-5
D: .
DNA: TGTGCCAGCAAAGAAGTCGAGACCCAGTACTTC
CDR3: CASKEVETQYF

V: TRBV4-1
size: .
J: TRBJ2-1
D: TRBD2
DNA: TGCGCCAGCAGCCAAGAAGCTACGGCGGGAGATGGCAGGAATGAGCAGTTCTTC
CDR3: CASSQEATAGDGRNEQFF

V: TRBV6-1
size: once
J: TRBJ2-2
D: .
DNA: TGTGCCAGCAGACCGACAAGGAACACCGGGGAGCTGTTTTTT
CDR3: CASRPTRNTGELFF

V: TRBV12-3/TRBV12-4
size: few
J: TRBJ2-1
D: .
DNA: TGTGCCAGCAGTTTTAAGGACAGCTCCTACAATGAGCAGTTCTTC
CDR3: CASSFKDSSYNEQFF

V: TRBV28
size: .
J: TRBJ2-5
D: .
DNA: TGTGCCAGCAGTCCCGCATGGACCCAGTACTTC
CDR3: CASSPAWTQYF

V: TRBV14
size: once
J: TRBJ1-1
D: .
DNA: TGTGCCAGCAGCCAGCGGGCGGGCAGTTTGAACACTGAAGCTTTCTTT
CDR3: CASSQRAGSLNTEAFF

V: TRBV18
size: few
J: TRBJ1-2
D: .
DNA: TGTGCCAGCTCACCATCTCAAGCGGAATATGGCTACACCTTC
CDR3: CASSPSQAEYGYTF

V: TRBV20-1
size: few
J: TRBJ2-3
D: TRBD2
DNA: TGCAGTGCTATGTTAGCGGGTCGCACAGATACGCAGTATTTT
CDR3: CSAMLAGRTDTQYF

V: TRBV15
size: once
J: TRBJ1-1
D: TRBD1
DNA: TGTGCCACCAGCAGACACCAGGGGGTTGCTTTCTTT
CDR3: CATSRHQGVAFF

V: TRBV7-9
size: few
J: TRBJ1-1
D: .
DNA: TGTGCCAGCAGCGAATTATCGTTGTTGGCTGAAGCTTTCTTT
CDR3: CASSELSLLAEAFF

V: TRBV7-3
size: .
J: TRBJ1-1
D: .
DNA: TGTGCCAACAGCTTAATCGAGAGAGGCACTGAAGCTTTCTTT
CDR3: CANSLIERGTEAFF

V: TRBV7-2
size: few
J: TRBJ2-1
D: TRBD2
DNA: TGTGCCAGCAGCTTAGGACCGCGGGGGGCTGGTAATGAGCAGTTCTTC
CDR3: CASSLGPRGAGNEQFF

V: TRBV29-1
size: few
J: TRBJ2-1
D: TRBD1
DNA: TGCGGCGTTGAGGGGGCTAGATACAATGAGCAGTTCTTC
CDR3: CGVEGARYNEQFF

V: TRBV4-3
size: .
J: TRBJ2-2
D: .
DNA: TGCGCCAGCAGCCAAGACCGTGCGGGGATCGGGGAGCTGTTTTTT
CDR3: CASSQDRAGIGELFF

V: TRBV20-1
size: many
J: TRBJ2-7
D: .
DNA: TGCAGTGCTAGAGATCCGCGCGGACTTTCCTACGAGCAGTACTTC
CDR3: CSARDPRGLSYEQYF

V: TRBV20-1
size: many
J: TRBJ2-7
D: .
DNA: TGCAGTTCGGGGGGCCTCCCCTACGAGCAGTACTTC
CDR3: CSSGGLPYEQYF

V: TRBV7-2
size: many
J: TRBJ1-2
D: .
DNA: TGTGCCAGCAGCCCTAGAAGAGAAGGGTGGCAGGGCTACACCTTC
CDR3: CASSPRREGWQGYTF

V: TRBV20-1
size: few
J: TRBJ2-5
D: TRBD2
DNA: TGCAGTGTAAGGCTAGCGGGGGGAGGAGGAGAGACCCAGTACTTC
CDR3: CSVRLAGGGGETQYF

V: TRBV20-1
size: many
J: TRBJ1-6
D: .
DNA: TGCAGTGCCCGGGCGGTAGCGTCACCCCTCCACTTT
CDR3: CSARAVASPLHF

V: TRBV2
size: .
J: TRBJ1-2
D: TRBD1
DNA: TGTGCCAGCAGTAATTCCCGGGACAGGGGCCTGGGGGGCTACACCTTC
CDR3: CASSNSRDRGLGGYTF

V: TRBV2
size: many
J: TRBJ1-5
D: .
DNA: TGTGCCAGCACGGATTACGATATTTTCGGCAATCAGCCCCAGCATTTT
CDR3: CASTDYDIFGNQPQHF

V: TRBV10-2
size: few
J: TRBJ1-2
D: TRBD1
DNA: TGCGCCAGCACCCAGGACAGGGCTTATGGCTACACCTTC
CDR3: CASTQDRAYGYTF

V: TRBV6-5
size: .
J: TRBJ2-5
D: .
DNA: TGTGCCAGCAGCCGACCCGCCGGGACCCAGTACTTC
CDR3: CASSRPAGTQYF

V: TRBV11-3
size: few
J: TRBJ2-5
D: .
DNA: TGTGCCAGCAGCTACCGACTATACCAAGAGACCCAGTACTTC
CDR3: CASSYRLYQETQYF

V: TRBV11-1
size: .
J: TRBJ2-7
D: TRBD1
DNA: TGTGCCAGCAGCGACCTTCAGGGGACAGGTTCCTACGAGCAGTACTTC
CDR3: CASSDLQGTGSYEQYF